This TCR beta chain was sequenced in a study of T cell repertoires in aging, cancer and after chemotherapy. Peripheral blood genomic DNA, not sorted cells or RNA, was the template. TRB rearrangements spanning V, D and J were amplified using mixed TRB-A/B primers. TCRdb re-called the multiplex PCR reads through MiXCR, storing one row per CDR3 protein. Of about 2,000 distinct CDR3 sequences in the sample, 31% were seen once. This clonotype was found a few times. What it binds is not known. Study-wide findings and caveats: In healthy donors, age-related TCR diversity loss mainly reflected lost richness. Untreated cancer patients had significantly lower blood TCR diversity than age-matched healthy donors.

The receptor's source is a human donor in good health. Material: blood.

CDR3 sequence: CASSLEGETQYF. The CDR3 DNA reads as TGTGCCAGCAGTTTGGAGGGAGAGACCCAGTACTTC. V gene TRBV12-3 or TRBV12-4 combines with J gene TRBJ2-5; D is perhaps TRBD2 (6 bases). The CDR3 has 12 amino acids. Trimming removed 3 bases at V and 4 bases at J, with 6 bases between.